This TCR beta chain was obtained from a study of cytomegalovirus exposure and HLA in healthy donors. Study-wide findings and caveats: Most CMV-associated TCR beta chains appeared HLA-restricted in a later analysis. A list of 164 TCR beta chains associated with cytomegalovirus was given.

This clone showed up just a few times. The antigen remains undetermined. The study ran its PCR with 60 Vbeta and 13 Jbeta primers. TCRdb's copy holds only in-frame clones and misses some; the assay was immunoSEQ multiplex PCR. This sample has some 130,000 clones; around a tenth occur once, and the top ten carry less than 2%. The CDR3 length is 15 residues. After removal of 1 base from V and 2 bases from J, the junction contained 1 base not matched to a gene. CDR1 and CDR2 (germline): MGHRA, YSYEKL. This clonotype was obtained from a man aged 50-60 years in good health and CMV-seronegative. V and J are TRBV4-1 and TRBJ2-7; 11 bases match TRBD2. The sequencing input was PBMCs. This chain's CDR3 is CASSQGLAGTYEQYF. CDR3 nucleotide sequence: TGCGCCAGCAGCCAAGGACTAGCGGGAACCTACGAGCAGTACTTC.